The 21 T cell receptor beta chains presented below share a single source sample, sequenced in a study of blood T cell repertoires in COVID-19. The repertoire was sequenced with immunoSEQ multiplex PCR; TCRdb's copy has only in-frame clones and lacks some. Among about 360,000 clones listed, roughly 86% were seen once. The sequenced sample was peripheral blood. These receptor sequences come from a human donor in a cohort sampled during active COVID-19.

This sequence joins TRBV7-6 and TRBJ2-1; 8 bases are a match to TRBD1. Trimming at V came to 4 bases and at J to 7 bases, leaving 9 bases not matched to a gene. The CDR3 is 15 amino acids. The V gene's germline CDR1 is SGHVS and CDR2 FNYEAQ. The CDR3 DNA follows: TGTGCCAGCAGCTCATTAGGGACAGGCGGGAATGAGCAGTTCTTC. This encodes CASSSLGTGGNEQFF.

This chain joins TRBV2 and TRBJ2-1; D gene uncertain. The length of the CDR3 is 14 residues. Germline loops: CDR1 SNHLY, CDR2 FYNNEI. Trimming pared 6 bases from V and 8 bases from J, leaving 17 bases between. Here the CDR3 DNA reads TGTGCCAGCAGCCCAGTACCCGTCTTGGATGAGCAGTTCTTC. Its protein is CASSPVPVLDEQFF.

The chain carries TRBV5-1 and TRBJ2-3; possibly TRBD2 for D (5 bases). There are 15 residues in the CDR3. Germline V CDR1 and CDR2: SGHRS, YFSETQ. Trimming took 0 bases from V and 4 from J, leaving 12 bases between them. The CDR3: CASSLDPGTADTQYF. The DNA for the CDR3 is TGCGCCAGCAGCTTGGACCCGGGAACCGCAGATACGCAGTATTTT.

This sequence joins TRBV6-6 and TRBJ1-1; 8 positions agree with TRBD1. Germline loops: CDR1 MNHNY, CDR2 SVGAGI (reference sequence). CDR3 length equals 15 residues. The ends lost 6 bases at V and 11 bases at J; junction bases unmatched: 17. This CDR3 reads CASSKSYAGGGEAFF. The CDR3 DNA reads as TGTGCCAGCAGCAAAAGTTACGCAGGGGGCGGGGAGGCTTTCTTT.

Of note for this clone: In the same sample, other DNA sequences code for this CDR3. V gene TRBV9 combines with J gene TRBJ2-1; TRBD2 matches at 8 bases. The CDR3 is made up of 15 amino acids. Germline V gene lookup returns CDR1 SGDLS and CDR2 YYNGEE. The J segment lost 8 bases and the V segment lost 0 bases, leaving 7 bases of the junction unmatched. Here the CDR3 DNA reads TGTGCCAGCAGCGTAGACGGGAGGGCCCTCGATGAGCAGTTCTTC. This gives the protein CASSVDGRALDEQFF.

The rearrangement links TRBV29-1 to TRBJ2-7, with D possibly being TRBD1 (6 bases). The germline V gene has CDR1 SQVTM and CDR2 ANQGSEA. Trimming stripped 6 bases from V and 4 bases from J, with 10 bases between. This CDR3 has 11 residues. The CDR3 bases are TGCAGCGTCCAACAGGGATACGAGCAGTACTTC. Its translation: CSVQQGYEQYF.

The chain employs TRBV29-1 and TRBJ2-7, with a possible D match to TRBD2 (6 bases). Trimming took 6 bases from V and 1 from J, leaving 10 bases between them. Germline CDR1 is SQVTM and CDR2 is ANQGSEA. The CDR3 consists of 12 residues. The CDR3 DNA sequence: TGCAGCGTCGTAGCGGATTCCTACGAGCAGTACTTC. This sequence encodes CSVVADSYEQYF.

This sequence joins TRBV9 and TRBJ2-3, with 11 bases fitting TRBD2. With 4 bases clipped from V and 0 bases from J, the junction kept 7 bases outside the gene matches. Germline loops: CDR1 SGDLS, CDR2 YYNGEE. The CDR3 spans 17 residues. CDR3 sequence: CASSPRLAGPSTDTQYF. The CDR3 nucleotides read TGTGCCAGCAGCCCCCGACTAGCGGGGCCTAGCACAGATACGCAGTATTTT.

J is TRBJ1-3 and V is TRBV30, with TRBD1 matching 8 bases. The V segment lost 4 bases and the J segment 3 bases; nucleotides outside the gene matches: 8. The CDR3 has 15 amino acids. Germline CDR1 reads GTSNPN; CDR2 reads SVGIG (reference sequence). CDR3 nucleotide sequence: TGTGCCTGGAACCCGACAGGGGTAGTTGGAAACACCATATATTTT. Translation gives CAWNPTGVVGNTIYF.

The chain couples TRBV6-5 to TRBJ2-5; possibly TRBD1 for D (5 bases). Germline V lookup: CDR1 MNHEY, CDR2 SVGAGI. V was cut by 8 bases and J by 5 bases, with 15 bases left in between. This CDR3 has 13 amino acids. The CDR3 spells CASLSGLGETQYF. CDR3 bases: TGTGCCAGCTTGTCAGGGCTTGGGGAGACCCAGTACTTC.

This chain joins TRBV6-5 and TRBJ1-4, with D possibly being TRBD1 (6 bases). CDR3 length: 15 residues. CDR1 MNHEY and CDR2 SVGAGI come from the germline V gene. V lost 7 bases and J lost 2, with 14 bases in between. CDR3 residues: CASKTGKATNEKLFF. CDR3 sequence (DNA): TGTGCCAGCAAAACAGGGAAGGCCACTAATGAAAAACTGTTTTTT.

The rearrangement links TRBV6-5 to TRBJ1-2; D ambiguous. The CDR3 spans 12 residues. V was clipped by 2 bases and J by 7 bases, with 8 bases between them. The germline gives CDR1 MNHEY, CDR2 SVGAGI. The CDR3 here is CASSYASGGYTF. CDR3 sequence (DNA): TGTGCCAGCAGTTACGCCTCGGGTGGCTACACCTTC.

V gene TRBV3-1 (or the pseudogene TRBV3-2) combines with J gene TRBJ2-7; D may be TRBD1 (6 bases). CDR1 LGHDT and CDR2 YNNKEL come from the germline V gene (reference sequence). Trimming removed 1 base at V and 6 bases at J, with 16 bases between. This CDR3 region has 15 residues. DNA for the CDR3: TGTGCCAGCAGCCAAGTGGGGGCAGGGGTCTCCGAGCAGTACTTC. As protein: CASSQVGAGVSEQYF.

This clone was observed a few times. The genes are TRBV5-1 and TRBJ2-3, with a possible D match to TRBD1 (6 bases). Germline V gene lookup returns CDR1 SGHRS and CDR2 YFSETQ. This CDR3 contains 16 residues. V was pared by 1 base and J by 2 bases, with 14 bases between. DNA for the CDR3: TGCGCCAGCAGCTTGACAGGGTCTCCTCACACAGATACGCAGTATTTT. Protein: CASSLTGSPHTDTQYF.

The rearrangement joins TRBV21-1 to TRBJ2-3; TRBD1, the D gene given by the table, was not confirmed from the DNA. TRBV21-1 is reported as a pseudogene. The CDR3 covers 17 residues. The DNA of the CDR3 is TGTGCCAGCAGCAAAGCGGACAGGGGGGGATACACAGATACGCAGTATTTT. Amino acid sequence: CASSKADRGGYTDTQYF.

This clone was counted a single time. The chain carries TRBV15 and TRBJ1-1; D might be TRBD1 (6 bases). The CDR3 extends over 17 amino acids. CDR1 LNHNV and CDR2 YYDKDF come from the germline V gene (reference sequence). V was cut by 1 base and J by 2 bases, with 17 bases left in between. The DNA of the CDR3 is TGTGCCACCAGCAGAGTCGAGGGACAACCGAGAAACACTGAAGCTTTCTTT. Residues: CATSRVEGQPRNTEAFF. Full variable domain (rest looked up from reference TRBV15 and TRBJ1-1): DAMVIQNPRYQVTQFGKPVTLSCSQTLNHNVMYWYQQKSSQAPKLLFHYYDKDFNNEADTPDNFQSRRPNTSFCFLDIRSPGLGDTAMYLCATSRVEGQPRNTEAFFGQGTRLTVV.

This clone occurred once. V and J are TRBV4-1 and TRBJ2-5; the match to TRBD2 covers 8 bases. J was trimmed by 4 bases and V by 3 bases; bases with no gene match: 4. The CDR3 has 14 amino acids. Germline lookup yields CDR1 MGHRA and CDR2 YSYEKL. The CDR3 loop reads CASSQGGGRETQYF. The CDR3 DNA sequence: TGCGCCAGCAGCCAGGGCGGGGGGAGAGAGACCCAGTACTTC.

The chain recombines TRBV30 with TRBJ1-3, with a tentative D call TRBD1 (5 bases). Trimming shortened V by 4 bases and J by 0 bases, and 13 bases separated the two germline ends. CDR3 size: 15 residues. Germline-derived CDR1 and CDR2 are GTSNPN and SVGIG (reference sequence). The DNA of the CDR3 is TGTGCCTGGATAGGAAGGGGCTACTCTGGAAACACCATATATTTT. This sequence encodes CAWIGRGYSGNTIYF.

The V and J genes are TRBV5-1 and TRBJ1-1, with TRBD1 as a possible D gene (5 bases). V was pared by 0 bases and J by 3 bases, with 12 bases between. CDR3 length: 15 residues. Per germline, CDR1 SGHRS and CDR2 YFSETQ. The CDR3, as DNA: TGCGCCAGCAGCTTGGAGGGGTTTGAGCACACTGAAGCTTTCTTT. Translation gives CASSLEGFEHTEAFF.

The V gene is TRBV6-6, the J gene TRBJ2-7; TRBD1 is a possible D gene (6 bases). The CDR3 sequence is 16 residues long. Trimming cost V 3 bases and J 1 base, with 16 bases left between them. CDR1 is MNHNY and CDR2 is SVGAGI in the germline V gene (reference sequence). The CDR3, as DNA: TGTGCCAGCAGTTATCGGTGGGACACAGTTTCCTACGAGCAGTACTTC. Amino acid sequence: CASSYRWDTVSYEQYF.

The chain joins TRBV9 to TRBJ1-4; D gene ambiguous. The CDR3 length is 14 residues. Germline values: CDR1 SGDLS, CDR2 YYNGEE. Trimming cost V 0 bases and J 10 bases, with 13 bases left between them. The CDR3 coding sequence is TGTGCCAGCAGCGTAGATGAGGGCTGGGGAAAACTGTTTTTT. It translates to CASSVDEGWGKLFF.